This TCR beta chain was profiled in a study of shared clonotypes between healthy human individuals. Overall study: Donors, aged 18 to 49, were a couple of women and three men.

The CDR3 has 14 residues. CDR1 is SGHNT and CDR2 is YYREEE in the germline V gene (reference sequence). Trimming removed 0 bases from V and 3 bases from J, with 9 bases in between. Here immunoSEQ multiplex PCR was the method, and the copy in TCRdb shows in-frame clones only, minus some. Of 650,000 to 800,000 clones listed, 92% are singletons. To note about this clone: Its specificity is not known. Distinct nucleotide sequences in the sample also encode this CDR3.

Study-level findings and limits: Donor clonotype sharing was expected to depend on sequencing depth.

Positive CCR7 selection of CD45RO-negative cells yielded the naive CD8 cells, and terminally differentiated effector memory CD45RA+ cells were excluded. The sequence came from a man between 25 and 39 years old in good health. Sequenced input: naive CD8+ T cells sorted from blood. The chain recombines TRBV5-4 with TRBJ1-1, with D tentatively TRBD1 (6 bases). The CDR3 DNA follows: TGTGCCAGCAGCTTGGGGGGGGCGGACACTGAAGCTTTCTTT. This translates into CASSLGGADTEAFF.